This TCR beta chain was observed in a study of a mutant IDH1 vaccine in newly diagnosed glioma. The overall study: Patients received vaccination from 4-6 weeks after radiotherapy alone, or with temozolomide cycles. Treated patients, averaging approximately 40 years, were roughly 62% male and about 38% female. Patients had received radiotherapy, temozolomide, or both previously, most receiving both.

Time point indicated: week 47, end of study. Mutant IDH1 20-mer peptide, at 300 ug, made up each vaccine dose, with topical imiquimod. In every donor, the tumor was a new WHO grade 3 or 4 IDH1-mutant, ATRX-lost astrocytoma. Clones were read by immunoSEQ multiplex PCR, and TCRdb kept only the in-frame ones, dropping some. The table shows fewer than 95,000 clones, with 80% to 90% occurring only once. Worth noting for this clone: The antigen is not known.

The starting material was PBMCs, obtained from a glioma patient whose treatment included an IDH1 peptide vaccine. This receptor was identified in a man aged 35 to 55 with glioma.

The CDR3 loop reads CASSPSGGGGEKLFF. CDR3 DNA sequence: TGTGCCAGTAGCCCCTCAGGGGGCGGTGGTGAAAAACTGTTTTTT. The V and J genes are TRBV19 and TRBJ1-4, with TRBD1 matching 8 bases. V was clipped by 6 bases and J by 7 bases; unmatched bases: 10. Germline V gives CDR1 LNHDA, CDR2 SQIVND (reference sequence). The CDR3 extends over 15 amino acids.